Shown below are 12 T cell receptor beta chains from a single sample sequenced in a study of blood T cell repertoires in COVID-19. Generated by immunoSEQ multiplex PCR, the TCRdb table keeps only in-frame clones and is missing some. In the table there are some 180,000 clones, 79% of which are singletons. Sample: PBMCs or T cells enriched from blood (not recorded which). The receptors come from a woman aged 70-85 years in a cohort exposed to, infected with or recovered from COVID-19 (not recorded which).

The rearrangement joins TRBV27 to TRBJ2-1; TRBD2 matches 14 bases. Germline V CDR1 and CDR2: MNHEY, SMNVEV (reference sequence). The CDR3 consists of 18 residues. With V trimmed by 2 bases and J by 5 bases, 8 bases remained unmatched. The CDR3 nucleotides read TGTGCCAGCAGTTTAAGGGGCAGGGGACTAGCGGGAGACAATGAGCAGTTCTTC. Amino acids: CASSLRGRGLAGDNEQFF.

This chain joins TRBV28 and TRBJ1-2; 7 bases align to TRBD1. V was clipped by 6 bases and J by 2 bases; unmatched bases: 6. Germline-derived CDR1 and CDR2 are MDHEN and SYDVKM. This CDR3 has 14 residues. The CDR3, as DNA: TGTGCCAGCAGACGTTGGACAGGCAACTATGGCTACACCTTC. Protein sequence: CASRRWTGNYGYTF.

The chain employs TRBV18 and TRBJ2-7; 10 bases map to TRBD1. CDR1 is KGHSH and CDR2 is LQKENI in the germline V gene. Trimming cost V 3 bases and J 5 bases; bases outside gene matches: 13. CDR3 length equals 17 residues. The CDR3: CASSPYFPGQGTDEQYF. CDR3 DNA: TGTGCCAGCTCACCTTACTTCCCGGGACAGGGGACCGACGAGCAGTACTTC.

The V gene is TRBV9, the J gene TRBJ2-1; tentative D call: TRBD2 (6 bases). This CDR3 is built from 16 residues. The V end was cut by 3 bases, the J end by 2 bases, with 15 bases between. The germline V gene has CDR1 SGDLS and CDR2 YYNGEE. CDR3 bases: TGTGCCAGCAGCGCGGGAGCGGGCGTTACCTACAATGAGCAGTTCTTC. This gives the protein CASSAGAGVTYNEQFF.

The chain couples TRBV5-1 to TRBJ1-5; 8 bases line up with TRBD1. CDR1 is SGHRS and CDR2 is YFSETQ in the germline V gene. CDR3 length equals 16 residues. V shed 4 bases, J shed 5 bases, and the junction held 11 bases outside the gene matches. This chain's CDR3 is CASSATGGSGHQPQHF. CDR3 sequence (DNA): TGCGCCAGCAGCGCCACAGGGGGAAGTGGGCATCAGCCCCAGCATTTT.

The chain links TRBV12-3 or TRBV12-4 to TRBJ2-3; 8 bases line up with TRBD2. The J segment lost 5 bases and the V segment lost 6 bases, leaving 4 bases of the junction unmatched. The CDR3 consists of 13 residues. CDR3 loop: CASSLTSGDTQYF. CDR3 sequence (DNA): TGTGCCAGCAGCCTTACTAGCGGAGATACGCAGTATTTT.

The genes are TRBV28 and TRBJ1-6; no firm D call. V was shortened by 6 bases and J by 8 bases, with 8 bases between the two germline ends. Germline V gene sequence: CDR1 MDHEN, CDR2 SYDVKM. This CDR3 has 12 amino acids. The CDR3 DNA is TGTGCCAGCAGCTCTAGACATTCACCCCTCCACTTT. Protein: CASSSRHSPLHF. The full variable domain, its missing parts supplied by reference TRBV28 and TRBJ1-6, is DVKVTQSSRYLVKRTGEKVFLECVQDMDHENMFWYRQDPGLGLRLIYFSYDVKMKEKGDIPEGYSVSREKKERFSLILESASTNQTSMYLCASSSRHSPLHFGNGTRLTVT.

CDR3 protein: CASSPAGGGGYNEQFF. Written as DNA, the CDR3 is TGTGCCAGCTCACCTGCCGGAGGGGGCGGGTACAATGAGCAGTTCTTC. The chain has TRBV18 and TRBJ2-1; D is perhaps TRBD1 (7 bases). CDR1 is KGHSH and CDR2 is LQKENI in the germline V gene. Trimming stripped 3 bases from V and 4 bases from J, with 16 bases between. The CDR3 totals 16 residues.

J is TRBJ2-5 and V is TRBV7-3; D may be TRBD2 (6 bases). Between the trimmed V and J ends, which lost 4 bases and 5 bases, there was a span of 14 bases. Germline V gene sequence: CDR1 SGHTA, CDR2 FQGTGA. This CDR3 comprises 14 residues. Here the CDR3 reads CASSYNGGTETQYF. The CDR3, as DNA: TGTGCCAGCAGCTACAACGGGGGAACGGAGACCCAGTACTTC.

V is TRBV25-1 and J is TRBJ1-1, with 10 positions matching TRBD1. The CDR3 consists of 15 residues. CDR1 MGHDK and CDR2 SYGVNS come from the germline V gene. V dropped 4 bases and J dropped 5; count of bases not matched to a gene: 7. The CDR3 is CASSATGGFGTEAFF. The DNA of the CDR3 is TGTGCCAGCAGTGCGACAGGGGGCTTCGGGACTGAAGCTTTCTTT.

The chain carries TRBV28 and TRBJ2-7; a weak D match, TRBD2 (5 bases). Looked up from germline, CDR1 is MDHEN and CDR2 is SYDVKM. The CDR3 is made up of 13 amino acids. The V end was cut by 5 bases, the J end by 5 bases, with 13 bases between. CDR3 nucleotides: TGTGCCAGCAGTCAGGAGGCCCTTAACGAGCAGTACTTC. Its protein is CASSQEALNEQYF.

V and J are TRBV14 and TRBJ2-7; 14 bases align to TRBD2. J was trimmed by 2 bases and V by 1 base; bases with no gene match: 10. The V gene's germline CDR1 is SGHDN and CDR2 FVKESK. CDR3 length: 19 amino acids. CDR3 in amino acids: CASSQGFWTSGRLPYEQYF. The CDR3 DNA reads TGTGCCAGCAGCCAAGGTTTTTGGACTAGCGGGAGGCTTCCCTACGAGCAGTACTTC.